This TCR beta chain was sequenced during a study of post-analysis software for immune sequencing data. In the study overall: In terms of disease course, relapsing-remitting, secondary progressive and progressive-relapsing multiple sclerosis were included. Study-level points and caveats: Included in a set of a few TRBV segments more frequent in patients than controls were TRBV5-6, TRBV5-1 and TRBV20-1.

The germline V gene has CDR1 DFQATT and CDR2 SNEGSKA (reference sequence). The ends were cut back, 2 bases at V and 4 bases at J, with 11 bases in the middle. This CDR3 has 13 residues. A remark on this clonotype: Its antigen remains unknown.

Libraries were made from TCR beta cDNA, and they carried unique molecular identifiers. TCRdb re-called the PCR reads with MiXCR, one entry per CDR3 protein. The sample yields roughly 870,000 distinct CDR3 sequences, approximately 57% seen once. V usage is TRBV20-1 and J usage is TRBJ2-5, with D maybe TRBD1 (5 bases). The sample comprised blood. The clonotype comes from a girl aged 5-17 years with multiple sclerosis. CDR3 coding DNA: TGCAGTGCTAGACTTAGACAGCCAGAGACCCAGTACTTC. Translating gives CSARLRQPETQYF.